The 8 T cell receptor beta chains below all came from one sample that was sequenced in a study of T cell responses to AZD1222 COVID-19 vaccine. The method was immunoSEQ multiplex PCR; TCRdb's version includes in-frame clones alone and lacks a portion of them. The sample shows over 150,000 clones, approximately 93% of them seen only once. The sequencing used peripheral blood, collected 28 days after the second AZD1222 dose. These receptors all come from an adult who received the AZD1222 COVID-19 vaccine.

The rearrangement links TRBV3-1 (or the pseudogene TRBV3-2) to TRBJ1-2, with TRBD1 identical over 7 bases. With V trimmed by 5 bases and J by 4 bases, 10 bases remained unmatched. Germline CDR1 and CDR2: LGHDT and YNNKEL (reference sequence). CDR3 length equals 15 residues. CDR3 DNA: TGTGCCAGCAGCGCGAGGCGGGACAGCCCCTATGGCTACACCTTC. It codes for CASSARRDSPYGYTF.

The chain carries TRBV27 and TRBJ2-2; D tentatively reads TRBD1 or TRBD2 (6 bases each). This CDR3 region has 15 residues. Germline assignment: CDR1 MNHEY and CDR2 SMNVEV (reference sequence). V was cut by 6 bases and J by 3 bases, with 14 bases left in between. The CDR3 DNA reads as TGTGCCAGCAGGGGGGGACACCTATACACCGGGGAGCTGTTTTTT. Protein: CASRGGHLYTGELFF.

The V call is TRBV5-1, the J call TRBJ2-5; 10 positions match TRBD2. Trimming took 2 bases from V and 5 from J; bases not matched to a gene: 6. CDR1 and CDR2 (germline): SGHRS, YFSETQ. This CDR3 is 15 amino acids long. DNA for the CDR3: TGCGCCAGCAGCTTTGGAGGTAGCGGGGGGGAGACCCAGTACTTC. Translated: CASSFGGSGGETQYF.

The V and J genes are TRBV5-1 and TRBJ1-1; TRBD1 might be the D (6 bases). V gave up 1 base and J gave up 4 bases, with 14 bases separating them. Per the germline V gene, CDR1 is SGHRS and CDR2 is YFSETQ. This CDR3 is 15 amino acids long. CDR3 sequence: CASSLRGSETTEAFF. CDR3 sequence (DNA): TGCGCCAGCAGCTTGAGGGGGTCGGAAACCACTGAAGCTTTCTTT.

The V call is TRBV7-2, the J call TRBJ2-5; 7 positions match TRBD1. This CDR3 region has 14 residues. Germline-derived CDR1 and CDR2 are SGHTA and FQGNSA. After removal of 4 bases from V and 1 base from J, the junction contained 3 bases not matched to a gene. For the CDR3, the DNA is TGTGCCAGCAGCTCCGGACAGGCCCAAGAGACCCAGTACTTC. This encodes CASSSGQAQETQYF.

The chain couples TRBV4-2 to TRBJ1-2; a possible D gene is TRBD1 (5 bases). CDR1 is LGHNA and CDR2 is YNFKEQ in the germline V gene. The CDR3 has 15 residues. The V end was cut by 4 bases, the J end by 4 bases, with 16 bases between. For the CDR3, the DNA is TGTGCCAGCAGCCCCGAGGGGCAGACTCTCTATGGCTACACCTTC. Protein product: CASSPEGQTLYGYTF.

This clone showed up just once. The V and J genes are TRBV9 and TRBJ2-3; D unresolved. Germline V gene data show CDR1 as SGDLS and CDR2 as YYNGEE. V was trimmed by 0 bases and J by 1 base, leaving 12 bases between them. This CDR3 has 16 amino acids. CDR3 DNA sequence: TGTGCCAGCAGCGTAGTCCCCTCGGCACGCACAGATACGCAGTATTTT. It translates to CASSVVPSARTDTQYF. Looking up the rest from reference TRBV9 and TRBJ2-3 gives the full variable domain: DSGVTQTPKHLITATGQRVTLRCSPRSGDLSVYWYQQSLDQGLQFLIQYYNGEERAKGNILERFSAQQFPDLHSELNLSSLELGDSALYFCASSVVPSARTDTQYFGPGTRLTVL.

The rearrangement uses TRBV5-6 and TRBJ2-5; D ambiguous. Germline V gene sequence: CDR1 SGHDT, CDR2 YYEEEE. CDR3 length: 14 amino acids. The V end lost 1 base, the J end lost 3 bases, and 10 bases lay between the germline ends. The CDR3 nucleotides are TGTGCCAGCAGCTTGTGGTTAGCCGAAGAGACCCAGTACTTC. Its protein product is CASSLWLAEETQYF.